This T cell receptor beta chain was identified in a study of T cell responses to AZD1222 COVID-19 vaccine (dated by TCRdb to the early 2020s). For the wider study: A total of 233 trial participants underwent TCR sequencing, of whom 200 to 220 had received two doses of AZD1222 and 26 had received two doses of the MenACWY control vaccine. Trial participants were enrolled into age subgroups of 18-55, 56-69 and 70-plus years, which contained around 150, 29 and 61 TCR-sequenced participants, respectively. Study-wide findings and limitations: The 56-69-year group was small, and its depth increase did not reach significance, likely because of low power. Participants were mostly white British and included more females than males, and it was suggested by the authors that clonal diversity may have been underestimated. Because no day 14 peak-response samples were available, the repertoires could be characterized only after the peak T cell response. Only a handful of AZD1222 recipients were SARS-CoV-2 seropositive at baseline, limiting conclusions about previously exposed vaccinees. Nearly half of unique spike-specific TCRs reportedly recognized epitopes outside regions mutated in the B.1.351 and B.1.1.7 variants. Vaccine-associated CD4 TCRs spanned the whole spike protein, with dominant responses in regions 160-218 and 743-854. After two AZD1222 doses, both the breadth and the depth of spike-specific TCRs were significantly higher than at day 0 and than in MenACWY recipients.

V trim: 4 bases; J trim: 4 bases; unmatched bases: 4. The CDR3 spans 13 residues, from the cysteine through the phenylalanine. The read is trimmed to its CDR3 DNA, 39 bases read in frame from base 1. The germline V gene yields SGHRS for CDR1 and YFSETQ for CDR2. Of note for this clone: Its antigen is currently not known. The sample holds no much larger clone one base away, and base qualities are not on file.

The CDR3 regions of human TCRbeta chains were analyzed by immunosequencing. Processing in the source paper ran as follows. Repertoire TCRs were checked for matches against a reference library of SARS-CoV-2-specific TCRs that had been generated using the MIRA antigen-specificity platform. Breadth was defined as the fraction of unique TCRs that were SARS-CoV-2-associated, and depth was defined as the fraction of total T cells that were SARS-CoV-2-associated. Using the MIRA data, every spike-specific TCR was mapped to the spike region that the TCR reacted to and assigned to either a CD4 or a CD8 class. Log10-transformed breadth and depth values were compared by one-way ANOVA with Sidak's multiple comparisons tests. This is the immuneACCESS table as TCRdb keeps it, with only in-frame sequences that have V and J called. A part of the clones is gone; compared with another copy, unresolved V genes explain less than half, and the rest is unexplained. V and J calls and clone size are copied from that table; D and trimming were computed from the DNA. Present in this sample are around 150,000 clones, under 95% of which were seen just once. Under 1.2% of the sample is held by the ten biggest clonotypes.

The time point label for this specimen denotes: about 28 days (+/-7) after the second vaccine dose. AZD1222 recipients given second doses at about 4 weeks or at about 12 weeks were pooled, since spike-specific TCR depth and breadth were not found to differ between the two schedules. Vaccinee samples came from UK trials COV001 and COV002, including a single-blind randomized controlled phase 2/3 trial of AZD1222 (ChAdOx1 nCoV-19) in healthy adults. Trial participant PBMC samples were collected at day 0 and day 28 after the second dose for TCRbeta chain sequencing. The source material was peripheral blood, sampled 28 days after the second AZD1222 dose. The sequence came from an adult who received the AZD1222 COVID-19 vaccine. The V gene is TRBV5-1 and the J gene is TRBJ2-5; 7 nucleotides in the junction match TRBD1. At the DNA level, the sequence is TGCGCCAGCAGCCCGGGACAGAGAGAGACCCAGTACTTC. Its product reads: CASSPGQRETQYF.